This TCR beta chain was found in a study of neurological immune-mediated disorders (dated by TCRdb to between 2018 and 2020). For context, the study as a whole: Peripheral blood TCR-beta repertoires from HTLV-I-associated myelopathy (HAM/TSP) patients, multiple sclerosis patients and healthy controls were compared by UMI-based sequencing. The 90 to 110 TCR-beta libraries included longitudinal samples, technical triplicates and paired sorted CD4+ and CD8+ T-cell subsets alongside PBMC samples. The cohort was made up of 65 to 75 subjects, consisting of roughly 15 HAM/TSP patients, 35 or so multiple sclerosis patients and 20 healthy controls. The study at large found these results: TCR clonal expansion was highest in HAM/TSP patients and lowest in MS patients, with MS patients falling below even healthy controls. Across subjects, expanded clones never shared an identical CDR3 amino acid sequence, which suggests that the TCR-beta repertoires in every group were private.

For sorted-subset TCR libraries, 1 million sorted CD4+ or CD8+ T cells were used. PBMCs were separated from peripheral blood using Ficoll-Hypaque density gradient centrifugation and then cryopreserved in liquid nitrogen. The study also sequenced paired sorted CD4+ and CD8+ subsets from healthy controls, HAM/TSP patients and MS patients. This clonotype was seen ten or more times. The target of this receptor is not known. Per-base qualities were not stored, and no clone one base away is much larger. Spanning cysteine to phenylalanine, the CDR3 consists of 14 amino acids. CDR3 DNA only is kept here, 42 bases in frame from base 1. The germline ends are 13 bases apart after V is trimmed by 3 bases and J by 6 bases. CDR1 and CDR2 are drawn from the germline V gene (reference sequence): SEHNR, FQNEAQ. cDNA synthesis used template-switch 5'RACE with a primer carrying a 10-nucleotide random unique molecular identifier tagging each TCR transcript. Over 190 million TCR-beta sequences, covering 15-18 subjects, were produced in each sequencing run. Total RNA was extracted with the RNeasy kit. TCR-beta VDJ regions were amplified with primers for the TCR constant region and the 5'RACE anchor, using the KAPA Real-time Library Amplification kit. Sample indexes and Illumina adaptors were added in a first PCR, after which library yield was increased in a second PCR. After Ampure bead purification, the TCR product of roughly 650 bp was size-selected on a 2% E-gel SizeSelection system. Before pooling, libraries had their quality checked on a Bioanalyzer, their concentration measured with Qubit, and their quantity determined with the Kapa Library Quantification kit. Libraries were sequenced paired-end 2 x 150 bp on an Illumina HiSeq 2500. To increase sequence diversity, roughly 24-31% phiX was spiked into each library pool. The source study handled its data this way. The quality-filtered reads were processed with the UMI-based MiGEC pipeline, whose error correction step removed more than 90% of the raw TCR sequences. IMGT germline references were used for aligning VDJ genes, and each clonotype was defined as a unique CDR3 amino acid sequence together with its V-J genes. Clonal expansion, Shannon diversity and CDR3 relatedness were evaluated with VDJtools (CalcPairwiseDistances, ClusterSamples), while phylogenetic trees were built in CLCbio workbench. Clones with at least 8 unique UMIs were defined as expanded, with this threshold being based on coefficient-of-variation modelling across technical triplicates. TCRdb itself trimmed the public reads at Q25 with fastp, ran MiXCR and retained productive beta chains. Entries that share a CDR3 protein sequence are merged under the most common genes and DNA. These V and J calls derive from TCRdb rather than the authors' analysis. The sample table lists approximately 20,000 distinct CDR3 sequences, about 7.5% of them with a count of one. The top ten clones comprise about 17% of the sample.

The specimen was CD8+ T cells from blood. The rearrangement joined TRBV7-9 to TRBJ2-3, with the D gene call left open. This TCR was recovered from a woman in her thirties with HTLV-1-associated myelopathy (HAM/TSP). The bases read TGTGCCAGCAGCTTCCCGGCCCTCCCGGATACGCAGTATTTT. Its translation reads: CASSFPALPDTQYF.